This T cell receptor (beta chain) stems from a study of identical twins. TCRdb re-derived calls from the 5' RACE reads in MiXCR, one entry per CDR3 protein. Of about 530,000 distinct CDR3 sequences in the sample, 20% to 25% are singletons; the top ten hold 0.48%. This CDR3 contains 12 residues. The germline V and J ends were trimmed by 8 bases and 4 bases, with 9 bases remaining between them. Germline CDR1 and CDR2: ENHRY and SYGVKD. This clonotype was seen many times. These sequences were also reported in another study, on yellow fever vaccine responses in identical twins.

Material for sequencing was CD4+ T cells sorted from blood. The sequence was obtained from a woman younger than 30 in good health. The V and J genes are TRBV10-3 and TRBJ1-3; a weak D match, TRBD1 (5 bases). Here the CDR3 reads CAIGGSGNTIYF. CDR3 bases: TGTGCCATCGGGGGTTCGGGAAACACCATATATTTT.